The 12 T cell receptor beta chains below come from one sample, sequenced in a study of control samples from healthy donors and cancer patients. Measured with immunoSEQ multiplex PCR; TCRdb has only the in-frame clones, and not every one. This table has approximately 150,000 clones, about 95% appearing once. Sequencing input: PBMCs. Receptors originate from a man in his sixties with colorectal cancer.

This sequence joins TRBV5-4 and TRBJ1-2; no definite D call. Germline loops: CDR1 SGHNT, CDR2 YYREEE (reference sequence). V was pared by 3 bases and J by 2 bases, with 14 bases between. The CDR3 has 15 amino acids. The CDR3 reads CASSSAVEVNYGYTF. CDR3 nucleotide sequence: TGTGCCAGCAGCTCGGCTGTAGAAGTCAACTATGGCTACACCTTC.

Concerning this clone itself: Other DNA sequences in this sample translate to the same CDR3. The rearrangement links TRBV12-3 or TRBV12-4 to TRBJ1-1; TRBD1 is a possible D gene (6 bases). Between the trimmed V and J ends, which lost 4 bases and 1 base, there was a span of 7 bases. This CDR3 region has 13 residues. CDR3 sequence reads: CASSSTGNTEAFF. CDR3 bases: TGTGCCAGCAGTTCGACAGGGAACACTGAAGCTTTCTTT.

The chain combines TRBV7-9 with TRBJ1-1; weak D call: TRBD1 (5 bases). The CDR3 contains 15 residues. Germline CDR1 SEHNR, CDR2 FQNEAQ (reference sequence). The V end was cut by 5 bases, the J end by 1 base, with 14 bases between. The DNA of the CDR3 is TGTGCCAGCAGCCCCTCCGGGGGAAGGAACACTGAAGCTTTCTTT. This encodes CASSPSGGRNTEAFF.

CDR3 coding DNA: TGTGCCAGCAGCTTGTCGGTGGGGGGCTGGCCCCTCCCCTCCTACGAGCAGTACTTC. Its translation is CASSLSVGGWPLPSYEQYF. The genes are TRBV5-4 and TRBJ2-7; D could derive from TRBD1 or TRBD2 (6 bases each). The germline CDR1 and CDR2 sequences are SGHNT and YYREEE (reference sequence). V dropped 1 base and J dropped 0 bases, with 23 bases sitting between them. The CDR3 covers 19 residues.

The V call is TRBV5-6, the J call TRBJ2-7; no definite D call. The V end was cut by 5 bases, the J end by 4 bases, with 7 bases between. The CDR3 length is 11 residues. In germline, CDR1 is SGHDT, CDR2 YYEEEE. The CDR3 loop is CASSFGYEQYF. In DNA, the CDR3 is TGTGCCAGCAGTTTTGGTTACGAGCAGTACTTC.

The V call is TRBV5-1, the J call TRBJ2-7; 7 nucleotides match TRBD1. The CDR3 has 14 residues. Germline lookup yields CDR1 SGHRS and CDR2 YFSETQ. After removal of 4 bases from V and 3 bases from J, the junction contained 7 bases not matched to a gene. CDR3 DNA: TGCGCCAGCAGCGCTTCCGGGACAGTCTACGAGCAGTACTTC. Encoded protein: CASSASGTVYEQYF.

The chain links TRBV6-1 to TRBJ1-2; possible D gene TRBD1, 5 bases. The CDR3 totals 17 residues. V gave up 3 bases and J gave up 6 bases, with 23 bases separating them. Germline V gene sequence: CDR1 MNHNS, CDR2 SASEGT. CDR3 nucleotides: TGTGCCAGCAGTGAGCTCCCCCGGGACGCTAACCAGCATGGCTACACCTTC. Its protein product is CASSELPRDANQHGYTF.

This clone was recorded once. V gene TRBV7-9 combines with J gene TRBJ2-3; D gene ambiguous. The germline V gene encodes CDR1 SEHNR and CDR2 FQNEAQ (reference sequence). The V and J ends lost 2 bases and 1 base respectively, with 7 bases between them. The CDR3 has 14 amino acids. The CDR3 region is CASSLWQGTDTQYF. In DNA, the CDR3 is TGTGCCAGCAGCTTATGGCAGGGCACAGATACGCAGTATTTT. Based on the CDR3 plus reference TRBV7-9 and TRBJ2-3, the full variable domain is DTGVSQNPRHKITKRGQNVTFRCDPISEHNRLYWYRQTLGQGPEFLTYFQNEAQLEKSRLLSDRFSAERPKGSFSTLEIQRTEQGDSAMYLCASSLWQGTDTQYFGPGTRLTVL.

The chain combines TRBV5-1 with TRBJ1-2; perhaps TRBD1 as D (5 bases). The CDR3 loop spans 14 amino acids. Per the germline V gene, CDR1 is SGHRS and CDR2 is YFSETQ. The ends were cut back, 0 bases at V and 8 bases at J, with 14 bases in the middle. Here the CDR3 reads CASSLGSSGPGYTF. CDR3 bases: TGCGCCAGCAGCTTGGGGTCTTCGGGGCCCGGCTACACCTTC.

This clone was detected only once. As DNA, the CDR3 is TGTGCCAGCAGTGCTCAGGGTGCAGATACGCAGTATTTT. Protein: CASSAQGADTQYF. The J gene is TRBJ2-3, the V gene TRBV6-4; D is possibly TRBD1 (5 bases). CDR1 is MRHNA and CDR2 is SNTAGT in the germline V gene. The CDR3 covers 13 residues. Trimming shortened V by 4 bases and J by 4 bases, and 9 bases separated the two germline ends.

This chain links TRBV19 with TRBJ2-7; 7 nucleotides align to TRBD1. The germline gives CDR1 LNHDA, CDR2 SQIVND (reference sequence). The CDR3 length is 13 residues. V dropped 4 bases and J dropped 5; count of bases not matched to a gene: 5. CDR3 amino acids: CASSRGDSNEQYF. The CDR3 DNA reads as TGTGCCAGTAGTAGAGGGGACAGCAACGAGCAGTACTTC.

This clone appeared once. J is TRBJ1-1 and V is TRBV27; D call uncertain. This CDR3 region has 13 residues. Germline-derived CDR1 and CDR2 are MNHEY and SMNVEV (reference sequence). Deletions cut 5 bases from V and 4 bases from J, with 11 bases between. The CDR3 DNA sequence: TGTGCCAGCAGTCTAGGGCGAGGCACTGAAGCTTTCTTT. Translated: CASSLGRGTEAFF.